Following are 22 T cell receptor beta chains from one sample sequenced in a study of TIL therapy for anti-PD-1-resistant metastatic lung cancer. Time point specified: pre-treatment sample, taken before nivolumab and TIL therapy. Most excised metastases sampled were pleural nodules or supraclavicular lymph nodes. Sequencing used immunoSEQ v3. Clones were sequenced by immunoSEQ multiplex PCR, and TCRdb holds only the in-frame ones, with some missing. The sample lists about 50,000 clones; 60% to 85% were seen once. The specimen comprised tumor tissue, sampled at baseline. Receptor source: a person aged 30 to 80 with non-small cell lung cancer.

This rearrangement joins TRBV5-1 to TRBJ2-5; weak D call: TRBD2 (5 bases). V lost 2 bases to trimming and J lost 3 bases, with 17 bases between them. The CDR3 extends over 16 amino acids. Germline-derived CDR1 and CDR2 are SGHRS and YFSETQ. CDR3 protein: CASSLPLQEEEETQYF. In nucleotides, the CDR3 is TGCGCCAGCAGCTTACCACTGCAGGAGGAAGAAGAGACCCAGTACTTC. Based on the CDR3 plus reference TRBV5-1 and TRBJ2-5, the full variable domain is KAGVTQTPRYLIKTRGQQVTLSCSPISGHRSVSWYQQTPGQGLQFLFEYFSETQRNKGNFPGRFSGRQFSNSRSEMNVSTLELGDSALYLCASSLPLQEEEETQYFGPGTRLLVL.

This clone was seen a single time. The CDR3 DNA reads TGTGCCAGCAGTAAAAGGGGGACAGGAGATTCACCCCTCCACTTT. Protein product: CASSKRGTGDSPLHF. The chain uses TRBV9 and TRBJ1-6, with 8 bases that match TRBD1. V was pared by 5 bases and J by 8 bases, with 9 bases of the junction left unmatched. This CDR3 is built from 15 residues. From germline, CDR1 is SGDLS and CDR2 YYNGEE.

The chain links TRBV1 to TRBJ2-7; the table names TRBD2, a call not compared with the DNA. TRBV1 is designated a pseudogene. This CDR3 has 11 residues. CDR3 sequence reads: CTSGLNYEQYF. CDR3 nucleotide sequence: TGCACCAGCGGACTTAACTACGAGCAGTACTTC.

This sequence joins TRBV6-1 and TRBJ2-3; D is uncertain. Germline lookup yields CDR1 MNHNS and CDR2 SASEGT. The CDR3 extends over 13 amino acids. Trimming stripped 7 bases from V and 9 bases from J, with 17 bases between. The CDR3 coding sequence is TGTGCCAGCATTCCCTTTCTTGGTGGGACGCAGTATTTT. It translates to CASIPFLGGTQYF.

CDR3 sequence (DNA): TGTGCCAGCAGACTTCTCTGGACAGGCGAGGTAGATACGCAGTATTTT. Encoded protein: CASRLLWTGEVDTQYF. The chain employs TRBV6-8 and TRBJ2-3; 7 positions match TRBD1. From germline, CDR1 is MNHGY and CDR2 SAAAGT. V lost 6 bases, J lost 5 bases, and 14 bases stayed unmatched. This CDR3 is 16 amino acids long.

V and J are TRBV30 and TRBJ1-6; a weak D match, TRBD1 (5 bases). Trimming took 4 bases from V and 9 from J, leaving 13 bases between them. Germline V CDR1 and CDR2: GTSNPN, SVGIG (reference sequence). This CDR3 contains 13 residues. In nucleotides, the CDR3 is TGTGCCTGGATTGGCGGGGGTGGTTCACCCCTCCACTTT. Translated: CAWIGGGGSPLHF. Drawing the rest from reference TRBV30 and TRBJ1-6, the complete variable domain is SQTIHQWPATLVQPVGSPLSLECTVEGTSNPNLYWYRQAAGRGLQLLFYSVGIGQISSEVPQNLSASRPQDRQFILSSKKLLLSDSGFYLCAWIGGGGSPLHFGNGTRLTVT.

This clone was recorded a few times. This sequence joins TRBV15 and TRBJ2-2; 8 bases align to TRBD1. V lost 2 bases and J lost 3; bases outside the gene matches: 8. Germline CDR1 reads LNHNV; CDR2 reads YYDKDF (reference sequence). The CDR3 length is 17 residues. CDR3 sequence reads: CATSRPQGALDTGELFF. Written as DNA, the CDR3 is TGTGCCACCAGCAGACCTCAGGGGGCCTTGGACACCGGGGAGCTGTTTTTT.

The CDR3 nucleotides are TGCGCCAGCACCCTTATAGCGGGGGGGCGCGGCGGGGAGCTGTTTTTT. Translated, it gives CASTLIAGGRGGELFF. The gene calls are TRBV5-1 and TRBJ2-2; 11 positions agree with TRBD2. Germline CDR1 and CDR2: SGHRS and YFSETQ. This CDR3 has 16 amino acids. V shed 6 bases, J shed 7 bases, and the junction held 11 bases outside the gene matches.

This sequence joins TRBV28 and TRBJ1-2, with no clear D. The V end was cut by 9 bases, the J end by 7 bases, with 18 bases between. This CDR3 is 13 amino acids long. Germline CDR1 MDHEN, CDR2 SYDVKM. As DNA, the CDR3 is TGTGCCAGTGATCCCCGGACTTCGGGTGGCTACACCTTC. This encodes CASDPRTSGGYTF.

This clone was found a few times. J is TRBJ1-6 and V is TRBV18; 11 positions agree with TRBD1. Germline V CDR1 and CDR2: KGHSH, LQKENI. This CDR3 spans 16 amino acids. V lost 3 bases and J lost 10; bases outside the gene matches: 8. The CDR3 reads CASSPGQGAGGSPLHF. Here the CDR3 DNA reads TGTGCCAGCTCACCTGGACAGGGGGCTGGGGGGTCACCCCTCCACTTT.

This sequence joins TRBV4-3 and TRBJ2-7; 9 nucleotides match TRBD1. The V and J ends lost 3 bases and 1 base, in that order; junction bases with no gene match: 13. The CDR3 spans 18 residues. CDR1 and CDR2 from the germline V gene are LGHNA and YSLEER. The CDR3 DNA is TGCGCCAGCAGCCATGTCCTTCCCGGGACAGGGATATCCTACGAGCAGTACTTC. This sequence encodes CASSHVLPGTGISYEQYF.

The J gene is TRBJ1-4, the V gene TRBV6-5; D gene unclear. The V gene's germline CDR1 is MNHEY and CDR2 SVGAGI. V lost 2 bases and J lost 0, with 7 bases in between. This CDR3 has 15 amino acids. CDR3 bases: TGTGCCAGCAGTTACGGGGTTGCAACTAATGAAAAACTGTTTTTT. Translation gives CASSYGVATNEKLFF.

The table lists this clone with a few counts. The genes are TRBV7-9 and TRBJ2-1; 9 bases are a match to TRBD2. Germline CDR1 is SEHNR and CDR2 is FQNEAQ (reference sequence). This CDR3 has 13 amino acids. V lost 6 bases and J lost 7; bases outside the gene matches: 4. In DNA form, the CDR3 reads TGTGCCAGCAGGCGGGAGGGAGAGAATGAGCAGTTCTTC. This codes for CASRREGENEQFF.

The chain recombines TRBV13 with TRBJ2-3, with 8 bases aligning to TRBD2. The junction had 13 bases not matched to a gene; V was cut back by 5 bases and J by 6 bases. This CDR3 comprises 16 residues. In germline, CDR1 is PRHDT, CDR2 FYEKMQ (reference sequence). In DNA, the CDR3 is TGTGCCAGCAGCGACAGCAGGGCGGGGGGTGCTGATACGCAGTATTTT. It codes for CASSDSRAGGADTQYF.

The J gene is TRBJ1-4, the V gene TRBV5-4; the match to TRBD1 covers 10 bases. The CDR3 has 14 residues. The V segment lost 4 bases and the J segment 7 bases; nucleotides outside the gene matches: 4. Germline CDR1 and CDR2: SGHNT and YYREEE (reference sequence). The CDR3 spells CASSLDRGIEKLFF. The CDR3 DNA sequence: TGTGCCAGCAGCCTGGACAGGGGGATTGAAAAACTGTTTTTT.

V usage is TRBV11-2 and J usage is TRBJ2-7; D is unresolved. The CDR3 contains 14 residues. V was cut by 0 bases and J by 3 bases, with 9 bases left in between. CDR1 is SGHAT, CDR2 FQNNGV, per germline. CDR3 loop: CASSLERNFYEQYF. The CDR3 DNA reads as TGTGCCAGCAGCTTAGAAAGGAACTTCTACGAGCAGTACTTC.

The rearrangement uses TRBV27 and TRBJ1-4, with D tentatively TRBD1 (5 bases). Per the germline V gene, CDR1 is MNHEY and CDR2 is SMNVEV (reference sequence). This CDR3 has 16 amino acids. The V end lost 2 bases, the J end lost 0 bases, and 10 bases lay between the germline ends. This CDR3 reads CASSLGGGATNEKLFF. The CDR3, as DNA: TGTGCCAGCAGTTTAGGGGGTGGGGCAACTAATGAAAAACTGTTTTTT.

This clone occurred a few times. CDR3 nucleotides: TGTGCCAGTAGTACACAGGGGGCTGGGAGCAATCAGCCCCAGCATTTT. Protein sequence: CASSTQGAGSNQPQHF. The rearrangement links TRBV19 to TRBJ1-5, with 9 positions matching TRBD1. This CDR3 has 16 amino acids. Trimming took 4 bases from V and 1 from J; bases not matched to a gene: 5. The germline V gene encodes CDR1 LNHDA and CDR2 SQIVND (reference sequence).

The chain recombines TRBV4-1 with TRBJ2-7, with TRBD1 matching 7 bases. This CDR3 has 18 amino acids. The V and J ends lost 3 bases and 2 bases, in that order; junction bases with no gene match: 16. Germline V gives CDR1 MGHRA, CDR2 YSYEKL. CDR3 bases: TGCGCCAGCAGCCACACGAGAGGTGTCGGGACAGACCCCTACGAGCAGTACTTC. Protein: CASSHTRGVGTDPYEQYF.

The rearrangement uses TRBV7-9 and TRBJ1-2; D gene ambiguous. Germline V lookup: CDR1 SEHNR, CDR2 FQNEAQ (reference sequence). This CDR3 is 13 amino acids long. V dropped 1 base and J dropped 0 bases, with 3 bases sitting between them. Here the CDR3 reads CASSLEPNYGYTF. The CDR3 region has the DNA TGTGCCAGCAGCTTAGAACCTAACTATGGCTACACCTTC.

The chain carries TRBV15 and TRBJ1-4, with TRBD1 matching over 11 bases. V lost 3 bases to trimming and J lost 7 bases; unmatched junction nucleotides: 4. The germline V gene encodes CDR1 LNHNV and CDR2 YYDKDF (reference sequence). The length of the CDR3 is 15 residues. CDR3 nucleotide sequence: TGTGCCACCAGCAGCGGACAGGGGGCCGGTGAAAAACTGTTTTTT. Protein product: CATSSGQGAGEKLFF.

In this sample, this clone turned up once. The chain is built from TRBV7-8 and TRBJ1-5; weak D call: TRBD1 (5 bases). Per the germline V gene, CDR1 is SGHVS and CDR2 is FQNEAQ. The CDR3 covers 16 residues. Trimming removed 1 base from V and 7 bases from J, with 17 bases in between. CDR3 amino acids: CASSLEVGTVGQPQHF. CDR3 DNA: TGTGCCAGCAGCTTAGAGGTCGGGACGGTGGGCCAGCCCCAGCATTTT.